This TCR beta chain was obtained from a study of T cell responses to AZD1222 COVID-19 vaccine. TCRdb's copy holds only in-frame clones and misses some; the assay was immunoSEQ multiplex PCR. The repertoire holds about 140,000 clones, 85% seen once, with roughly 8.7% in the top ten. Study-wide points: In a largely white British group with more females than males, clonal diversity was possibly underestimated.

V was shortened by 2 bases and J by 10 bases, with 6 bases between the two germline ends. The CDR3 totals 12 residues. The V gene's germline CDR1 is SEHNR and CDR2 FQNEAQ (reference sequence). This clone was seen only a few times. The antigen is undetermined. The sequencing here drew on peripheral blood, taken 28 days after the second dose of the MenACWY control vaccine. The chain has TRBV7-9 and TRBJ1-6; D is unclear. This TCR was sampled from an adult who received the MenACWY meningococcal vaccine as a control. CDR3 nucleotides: TGTGCCAGCAGCTTACCACAGTCACCCCTCCACTTT. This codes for CASSLPQSPLHF. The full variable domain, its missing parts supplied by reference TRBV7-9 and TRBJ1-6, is DTGVSQNPRHKITKRGQNVTFRCDPISEHNRLYWYRQTLGQGPEFLTYFQNEAQLEKSRLLSDRFSAERPKGSFSTLEIQRTEQGDSAMYLCASSLPQSPLHFGNGTRLTVT.